This T cell receptor beta chain was sequenced for a study of OX40 agonist ivuxolimab in advanced cancers. For the study at large: Eligibility admitted prior anti-PD-1, anti-PD-L1 or anti-CTLA-4 therapy; about 42% had some. Partial responses, seen in three patients, involved one hepatocellular carcinoma and two cutaneous melanomas.

Germline values: CDR1 SGDLS, CDR2 YYNGEE. This CDR3 comprises 14 residues. The V end lost 0 bases, the J end lost 5 bases, and 12 bases lay between the germline ends. Assay: immunoSEQ multiplex PCR; the TCRdb copy retains only in-frame clones and omits some. The table records under 25,000 clones, 84% of them present only once. The TCR originated in an adult with an advanced solid tumor such as melanoma, head and neck, liver or kidney cancer. The chain couples TRBV9 to TRBJ2-7; either TRBD1 or TRBD2 may supply D (5 bases each). The material was CD4+ or CD8+ T cells sorted from blood, obtained in a trial of the OX40 agonist ivuxolimab. The CDR3 coding sequence is TGTGCCAGCAGCGTAGCTGGGACGACGGACGAGCAGTACTTC. This codes for CASSVAGTTDEQYF. Full variable domain (remainder filled in from reference TRBV9 and TRBJ2-7): DSGVTQTPKHLITATGQRVTLRCSPRSGDLSVYWYQQSLDQGLQFLIQYYNGEERAKGNILERFSAQQFPDLHSELNLSSLELGDSALYFCASSVAGTTDEQYFGPGTRLTVT.